This T cell receptor (beta chain) was sequenced during a study of CD8 T cells in Susac syndrome. Overall study context: The Susac syndrome patients were therapy-naive, on corticosteroids, or on intravenous immunoglobulin alone at blood draw.

An input of roughly 0.45 to 1 ug of RNA was subjected to reverse transcription using random hexamers. TCR beta CDR3 was amplified by immunoSEQ multiplex PCR. This amplification extended across 54 Vbeta and 13 Jbeta segments. TCRdb recomputed calls from the immunoSEQ multiplex PCR reads with MiXCR, one row per CDR3 protein. This sample has under 150,000 distinct CDR3 sequences, with approximately 94% found just once. Sequencing of TCR beta was performed on blood CD8+ T cells and on blood CD4+ T cells. V was pared by 4 bases and J by 5 bases, with 4 bases of the junction left unmatched. This CDR3 comprises 13 residues. Per the germline V gene, CDR1 is MNHEY and CDR2 is SVGEGT.

The material sequenced was CD4+ T cells from PBMCs. The chain is built from TRBV6-2 or TRBV6-3 and TRBJ2-5; TRBD2 aligns across 7 bases. The clonotype was recovered from a human donor with Susac syndrome. The DNA of the CDR3 is TGTGCCAGCAGTTTCAGCGGGGCGGAGACCCAGTACTTC. Amino acids: CASSFSGAETQYF.